Only a few counts were recorded for the clone carrying this T cell receptor (beta chain). Antigen specificity is unknown. Unique molecular identifiers featured in how the TCRbeta library was prepared. Via MiXCR, TCRdb re-called the PCR reads, giving one row per CDR3 protein. The repertoire consists of some 120,000 distinct CDR3 sequences, with about 9.5% occurring once and the leading ten covering around 24%. The data stem from a study of T-cell reconstitution after alpha-beta-depleted transplantation in children. Regarding the study as a whole: Surviving recipient T cells and thymic progenitors underlay high day-60 TCRbeta diversity in some patients. Several hundred expanded graft clones reportedly supplied alpha-beta T cells about two months after transplant.

The receptor's source is a girl under three years old who had a stem cell transplant for combined immunodeficiency, so the T cells may come from the graft donor. The source was PBMCs, mostly from graft donor cells, collected 180 days after TCRalphabeta/CD19-depleted stem cell transplant.

The CDR3 DNA is TGTGCCAGCAGCTTAACCCCTCTAGCGTCCTACGAGCAGTACTTC. It specifies CASSLTPLASYEQYF. V is TRBV7-2 and J is TRBJ2-7; a weak D match, TRBD2 (6 bases). This CDR3 is built from 15 residues. V was cut by 2 bases and J by 1 base, with 12 bases left in between. CDR1 is SGHTA, CDR2 FQGNSA, per germline.